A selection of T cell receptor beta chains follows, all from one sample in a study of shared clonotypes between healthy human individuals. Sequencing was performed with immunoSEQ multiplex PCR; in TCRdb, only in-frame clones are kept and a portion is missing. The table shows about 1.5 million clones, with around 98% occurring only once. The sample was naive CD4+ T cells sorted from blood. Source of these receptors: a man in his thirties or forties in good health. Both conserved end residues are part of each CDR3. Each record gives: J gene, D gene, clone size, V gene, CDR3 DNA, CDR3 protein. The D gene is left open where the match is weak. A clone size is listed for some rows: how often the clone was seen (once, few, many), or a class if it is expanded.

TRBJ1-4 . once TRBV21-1 TGTGCCAGCAGCAAAGAAGAAGCGGGCGGAGGTGAAAAACTGTTTTTT CASSKEEAGGGEKLFF
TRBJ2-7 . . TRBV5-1 TGCGCCAGCAGCTTGTCTTGGGGCAGGGAAACGAGCGAGCAGTACTTC CASSLSWGRETSEQYF
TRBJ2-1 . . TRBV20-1 TGCAGTGCTAGAGATTGGATTGAGCAGTTCTTC CSARDWIEQFF
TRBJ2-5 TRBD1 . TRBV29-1 TGCAGCGTTGAAGGCGTTCGGACAGGCCCCCAGGAGACCCAGTACTTC CSVEGVRTGPQETQYF
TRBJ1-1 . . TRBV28 TGTGCCAGCAGTTTGACGGGAGGGAAAACTGAAGCTTTCTTT CASSLTGGKTEAFF
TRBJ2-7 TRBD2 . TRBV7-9 TGTGCCAGCAGCTTCCGAGCTACTAGCGGGATAGCCTACGAGCAGTACTTC CASSFRATSGIAYEQYF
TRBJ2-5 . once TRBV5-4 TGTGCCAGCAGCTTACCTAGCAAAGAGACCCAGTACTTC CASSLPSKETQYF
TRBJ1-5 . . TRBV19 TGTGCCAGTAGTATAATCGGGCCCGCGGGGGGCGTAAGACAGCCCCAGCATTTT CASSIIGPAGGVRQPQHF
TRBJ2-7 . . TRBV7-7 TGTGCCAGCAGCTTAATGGAGGGGTCCTACGAGCAGTACTTC CASSLMEGSYEQYF
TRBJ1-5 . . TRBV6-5 TGTGCCACCCGAAGAGGGGTACAGACTAATCAGCCCCAGCATTTT CATRRGVQTNQPQHF
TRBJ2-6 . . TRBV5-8 TGTGCCAGCACCCGGCAGGGTCCCCGGTCTGGGGCCAACGTCCTGACTTTC CASTRQGPRSGANVLTF
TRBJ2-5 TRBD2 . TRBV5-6 TGTGCCAGCAGCTCCCTAGCGGGAGTTTTGGAGACCCAGTACTTC CASSSLAGVLETQYF
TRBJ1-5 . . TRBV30 TGTGCCTGGAGTGGTAATAGCAATCAGCCCCAGCATTTT CAWSGNSNQPQHF
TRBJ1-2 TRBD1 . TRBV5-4 TGTGCCAGCAGCCGGAACAGGGGGCTGGGCTACACCTTC CASSRNRGLGYTF
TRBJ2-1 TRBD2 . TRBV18 TGTGCCAGCTCACCATTTAGCGGGAGTGTGAGCAATGAGCAGTTCTTC CASSPFSGSVSNEQFF
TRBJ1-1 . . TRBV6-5 TGTGCCAGCAGTTACTCTGGCAGAGCCTACACTGAAGCTTTCTTT CASSYSGRAYTEAFF
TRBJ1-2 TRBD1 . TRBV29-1 TGCTCGGGACAGGGACCTAACTATGGCTACACCTTC CSGQGPNYGYTF
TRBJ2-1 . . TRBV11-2 TGTGCCAGCAGCTTAGGCCGCGTCCCGCGTGATGAGCAGTTCTTC CASSLGRVPRDEQFF
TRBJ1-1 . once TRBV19 TGTGCCAGTAGTATAGTAACGAACACTGAAGCTTTCTTT CASSIVTNTEAFF
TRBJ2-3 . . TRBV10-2 TGCGCCAGCACCCTCCTAGGGGCCCCCTCAGATACGCAGTATTTT CASTLLGAPSDTQYF
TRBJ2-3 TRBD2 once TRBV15 TGTGCCACCAGCCGACTAGCGGGAGGGCCCTCGTCAGATACGCAGTATTTT CATSRLAGGPSSDTQYF
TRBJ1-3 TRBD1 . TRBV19 TGTGCCAGTAGCCCGACAGGGGTTGGAAACACCATATATTTT CASSPTGVGNTIYF
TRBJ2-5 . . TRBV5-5 TGTGCCAGCAGCTTGGAGGGCAGGGGGGGGCCGGAGACCCAGTACTTC CASSLEGRGGPETQYF
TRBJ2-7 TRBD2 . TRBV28 TGTGCCAGCAGCCCTCCGGGAGGGATGCCCCACGAGCAGTACTTC CASSPPGGMPHEQYF